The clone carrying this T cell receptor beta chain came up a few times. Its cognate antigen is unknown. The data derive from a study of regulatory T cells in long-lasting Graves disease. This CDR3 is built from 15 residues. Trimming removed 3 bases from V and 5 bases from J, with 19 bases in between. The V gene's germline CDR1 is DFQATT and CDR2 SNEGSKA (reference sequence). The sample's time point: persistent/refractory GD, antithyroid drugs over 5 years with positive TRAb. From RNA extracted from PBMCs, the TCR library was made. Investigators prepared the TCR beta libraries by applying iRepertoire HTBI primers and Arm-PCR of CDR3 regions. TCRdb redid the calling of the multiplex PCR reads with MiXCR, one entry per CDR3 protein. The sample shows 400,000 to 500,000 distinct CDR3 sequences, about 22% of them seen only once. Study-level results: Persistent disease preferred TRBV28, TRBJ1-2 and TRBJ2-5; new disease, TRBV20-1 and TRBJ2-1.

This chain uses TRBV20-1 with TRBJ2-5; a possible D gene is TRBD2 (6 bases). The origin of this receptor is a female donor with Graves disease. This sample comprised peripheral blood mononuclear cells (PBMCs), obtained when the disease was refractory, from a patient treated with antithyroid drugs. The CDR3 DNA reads TGCAGTGCTAGGGCACGGGACTCCGGATCGGAGACCCAGTACTTC. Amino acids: CSARARDSGSETQYF.